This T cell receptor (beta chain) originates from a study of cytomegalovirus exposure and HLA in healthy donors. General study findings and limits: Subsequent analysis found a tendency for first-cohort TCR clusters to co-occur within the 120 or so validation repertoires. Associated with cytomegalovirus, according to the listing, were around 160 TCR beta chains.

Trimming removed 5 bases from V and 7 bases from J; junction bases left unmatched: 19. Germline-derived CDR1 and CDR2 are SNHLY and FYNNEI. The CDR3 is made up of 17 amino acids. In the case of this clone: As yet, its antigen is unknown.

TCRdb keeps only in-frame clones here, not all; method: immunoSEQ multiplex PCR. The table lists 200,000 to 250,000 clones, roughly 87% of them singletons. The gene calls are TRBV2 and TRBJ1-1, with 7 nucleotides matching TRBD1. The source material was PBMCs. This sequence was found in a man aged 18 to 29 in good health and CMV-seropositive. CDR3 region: CASSFAPGQRRGSEAFF. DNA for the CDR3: TGTGCCAGCAGTTTTGCTCCGGGACAGCGCCGCGGGAGTGAAGCTTTCTTT. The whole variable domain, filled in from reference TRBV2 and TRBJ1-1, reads EPEVTQTPSHQVTQMGQEVILRCVPISNHLYFYWYRQILGQKVEFLVSFYNNEISEKSEIFDDQFSVERPDGSNFTLKIRSTKLEDSAMYFCASSFAPGQRRGSEAFFGQGTRLTVV.